The clone carrying this TCR beta chain was seen only once. 13 Jbeta primers and 60 Vbeta primers were used for the PCR. Only in-frame clones appear in the TCRdb table, and some are missing; sequencing was by immunoSEQ multiplex PCR. The sample shows about 130,000 clones, 70% of them seen only once. The data were taken from a study of cytomegalovirus exposure and HLA in healthy donors. Germline values: CDR1 LGHNA, CDR2 YNFKEQ. Trimming cost V 0 bases and J 15 bases; bases outside gene matches: 8. This CDR3 spans 14 amino acids. Each donor was healthy, and each was a bone marrow donor. The chain is built from TRBV4-2 and TRBJ2-1; the match to TRBD2 covers 10 bases. The clonotype was recovered from a woman aged 60-75 years in good health and CMV-seropositive. Source material: PBMCs. The CDR3 DNA is TGTGCCAGCAGCCAAGAGTCCAGCGGGAGGGCCGCGTTCTTC. Translation: CASSQESSGRAAFF.